This is a list of T cell receptor beta chains from one sample in a study of Ad26.COV2.S vaccination and SARS-CoV-2 variants. Sequencing was performed with immunoSEQ multiplex PCR; in TCRdb, only in-frame clones are kept and a portion is missing. The sample lists 500,000 or so clones, 80% to 90% occurring once. This sample comprised peripheral blood, obtained in a trial of Ad26.COV2.S vaccine versus placebo. All receptors come from a person between 18 and 65 years old who received the Ad26.COV2.S COVID-19 vaccine or a placebo. The CDR3 runs from the conserved cysteine through the conserved F or W. The D gene is left open where the match is weak. The size field is filled for only some rows; it gives once, few, many or a size class.

CDR3 protein	CDR3 DNA	D gene	clone size	V gene	J gene
CASSANAGLGDNEQFF	TGTGCCAGCAGCGCTAACGCGGGACTAGGGGACAATGAGCAGTTCTTC	TRBD2	NA	TRBV7-9	TRBJ2-1
CATAGLASTGELFF	TGTGCCACCGCAGGACTAGCGAGTACCGGGGAGCTGTTTTTT	TRBD2	NA	TRBV10-3	TRBJ2-2
CATSDSGTDYYSNQPQHF	TGTGCCACCAGTGATTCCGGGACAGACTATTATAGCAATCAGCCCCAGCATTTT	TRBD1	NA	TRBV24-1	TRBJ1-5
CSVDFNYGYTF	TGCAGCGTTGACTTTAACTATGGCTACACCTTC	NA	NA	TRBV29-1	TRBJ1-2
CASSSYSTDTQYF	TGTGCCAGCAGTTCCTACTCGACAGATACGCAGTATTTT	NA	NA	TRBV12-3/TRBV12-4	TRBJ2-3
CASSTRDGGWNEQFF	TGTGCCAGCAGTACCAGGGACGGCGGGTGGAATGAGCAGTTCTTC	NA	NA	TRBV6-5	TRBJ2-1
CASSHQALANEKLFF	TGCGCCAGCAGCCACCAGGCTTTGGCTAATGAAAAACTGTTTTTT	NA	NA	TRBV4-3	TRBJ1-4
CASSNRAWRDQPQHF	TGTGCCAGCAGCAACAGGGCTTGGCGGGATCAGCCCCAGCATTTT	NA	NA	TRBV6-2/TRBV6-3	TRBJ1-5
CAISEPAPRQAHNYEQYF	TGTGCCATCAGTGAGCCCGCTCCCCGACAGGCCCATAACTACGAGCAGTACTTC	NA	NA	TRBV10-3	TRBJ2-7
CASSLGFPGNTIYF	TGTGCCAGCAGCTTAGGGTTCCCTGGAAACACCATATATTTT	NA	NA	TRBV7-9	TRBJ1-3
CSVEGTGRVNF	TGCAGCGTTGAGGGGACAGGGAGGGTGAATTTT	TRBD1	NA	TRBV29-1	TRBJ1-5
CASRQGARDDEQYF	TGCGCCAGCCGGCAGGGGGCGCGAGACGACGAGCAGTACTTC	TRBD1	NA	TRBV5-1	TRBJ2-7
CASSLHSWGYTF	TGTGCCAGCAGCCTACATTCGTGGGGCTACACCTTC	NA	NA	TRBV3-1/TRBV3-2	TRBJ1-2
CASSQTGLEGYTF	TGCGCCAGCAGCCAGACAGGTCTGGAGGGCTACACCTTC	NA	few	TRBV4-1	TRBJ1-2
CASSEFEAGGAFF	TGTGCCAGCAGTGAATTTGAGGCGGGGGGGGCTTTCTTT	NA	NA	TRBV25-1	TRBJ1-1
CASSPPGAITPDTQYF	TGTGCCAGCAGTCCGCCAGGGGCAATCACACCAGATACGCAGTATTTT	NA	NA	TRBV28	TRBJ2-3
CAITNDKETQYF	TGTGCCATCACCAATGATAAAGAGACCCAGTACTTC	NA	NA	TRBV10-3	TRBJ2-5
CASSLRGLAGGNNEQFF	TGTGCCAGCAGCTTAAGGGGACTAGCGGGGGGAAACAATGAGCAGTTCTTC	TRBD2	NA	TRBV7-3	TRBJ2-1
CASSQDGQGRYNEQFF	TGCGCCAGCAGCCAAGACGGCCAGGGACGGTACAATGAGCAGTTCTTC	NA	few	TRBV4-3	TRBJ2-1
CASTCWTELAAETQYF	TGTGCCAGCACCTGCTGGACGGAGCTAGCGGCCGAGACCCAGTACTTC	TRBD2	NA	TRBV6-6	TRBJ2-5
CASSYGQGRDGYTF	TGTGCCAGCAGTTACGGACAGGGAAGAGATGGCTACACCTTC	TRBD1	once	TRBV6-5	TRBJ1-2
CASSPPQGGAETQYF	TGTGCCAGCTCACCACCGCAGGGGGGTGCGGAGACCCAGTACTTC	NA	NA	TRBV18	TRBJ2-5
CASSQDRRSYGYTF	TGCGCCAGCAGCCAAGATCGTAGGAGCTATGGCTACACCTTC	NA	NA	TRBV4-1	TRBJ1-2
CASSLAPGDTEAFF	TGTGCCAGCAGCTTAGCGCCAGGGGACACTGAAGCTTTCTTT	NA	NA	TRBV7-2	TRBJ1-1
CASSLGGKYNEQFF	TGTGCCAGCAGCTTAGGTGGGAAGTACAATGAGCAGTTCTTC	NA	NA	TRBV7-2	TRBJ2-1
CASSPRLGTDTQYF	TGTGCCAGCAGCCCCCGTCTGGGCACAGATACGCAGTATTTT	NA	once	TRBV7-9	TRBJ2-3
CASSPGGGGSHEQYF	TGTGCCAGCAGCCCTGGCGGTGGGGGAAGTCACGAGCAGTACTTC	NA	NA	TRBV2	TRBJ2-7
CASSQVLGGGYGYTF	TGCGCCAGCAGCCAGGTCCTCGGGGGCGGCTATGGCTACACCTTC	NA	NA	TRBV4-3	TRBJ1-2
CASSQVVGSGNTIYF	TGCGCCAGCAGCCAAGTTGTGGGCTCTGGAAACACCATATATTTT	NA	NA	TRBV4-3	TRBJ1-3
CASSYGGGSTGELFF	TGTGCCAGCAGTTACGGCGGGGGAAGCACCGGGGAGCTGTTTTTT	TRBD2	NA	TRBV6-5	TRBJ2-2
CASSYPQGGVSYNEQFF	TGTGCCAGCAGTTACCCCCAAGGCGGGGTCTCCTACAATGAGCAGTTCTTC	NA	NA	TRBV6-2/TRBV6-3	TRBJ2-1
CASSPLSGSTDTQYF	TGTGCCAGCAGTCCCCTTAGCGGGAGCACAGATACGCAGTATTTT	TRBD2	NA	TRBV6-5	TRBJ2-3
CASSPGTGLNYGYTF	TGTGCCAGCTCACCAGGGACAGGGTTGAACTATGGCTACACCTTC	TRBD1	NA	TRBV18	TRBJ1-2
CASRGDHEKLFF	TGTGCCAGCAGAGGGGATCATGAAAAACTGTTTTTT	NA	few	TRBV2	TRBJ1-4
CASTSFASYNSPLHF	TGTGCCAGCACGTCCTTTGCATCCTATAATTCACCCCTCCACTTT	NA	NA	TRBV6-5	TRBJ1-6